A selection of T cell receptor beta chains follows, all from one sample in a study of regulatory T cells in long-lasting Graves disease. Each CDR3 protein gets one entry after TCRdb re-called the multiplex PCR reads with MiXCR. Of 500,000 to 700,000 distinct CDR3 sequences in the sample, 16% were seen once. These data also formed part of another study, on T cells in Graves' hyperthyroidism and ophthalmopathy.

This sample comprised peripheral blood mononuclear cells (PBMCs), obtained at new diagnosis, from a patient treated with antithyroid drugs. The source of these receptors is a woman aged 25 to 39 with Graves disease. The CDR3 runs from the conserved cysteine through the conserved F or W. The order of the fields is V gene, clone size, D gene, J gene, CDR3 protein, CDR3 DNA. A D gene is named only where the DNA matches it firmly. A row's size may be missing; if present it is once, few, many or a size class.

TRBV5-1,NA,NA,TRBJ1-1,CASSLDTQNTEAFF,TGCGCCAGCAGCTTGGACACTCAGAACACTGAAGCTTTCTTT
TRBV2,many,NA,TRBJ1-1,CASSLMGTEAFF,TGTGCCAGCAGCCTTATGGGCACTGAAGCTTTCTTT
TRBV2,many,NA,TRBJ2-7,CASSRLVTAAEQYF,TGTGCCAGCAGTAGACTAGTAACGGCGGCCGAGCAGTACTTC
TRBV19,few,TRBD1,TRBJ1-2,CASSIAGQGLYGYTF,TGTGCCAGTAGTATAGCCGGACAGGGGCTATATGGCTACACCTTC
TRBV12-3/TRBV12-4,many,NA,TRBJ1-2,CASRGLGTSNYGYTF,TGTGCCAGCAGGGGTTTGGGTACCTCTAACTATGGCTACACCTTC
TRBV3-1,few,NA,TRBJ2-5,CASSQEAETQYF,TGTGCCAGCAGCCAAGAAGCGGAGACCCAGTACTTC
TRBV12-3/TRBV12-4,many,TRBD2,TRBJ2-7,CASSFEAGGSYEQYF,TGTGCCAGCAGTTTCGAGGCGGGAGGATCCTACGAGCAGTACTTC
TRBV14,few,TRBD1,TRBJ1-2,CASSQVRGQGIYGYTF,TGTGCCAGCAGCCAAGTCCGGGGACAGGGGATCTATGGCTACACCTTC
TRBV30,many,TRBD1,TRBJ1-5,CAWSVQGDRGLQPQHF,TGTGCCTGGAGTGTACAAGGGGACAGGGGCCTCCAGCCCCAGCATTTT
TRBV28,NA,NA,TRBJ1-6,CASSPLVSSYNSPLHF,TGTGCCAGCAGTCCCTTGGTCAGCTCCTATAATTCACCCCTCCACTTT
TRBV28,few,TRBD1,TRBJ1-1,CASSHSTGGLFEAFF,TGTGCCAGCAGCCACTCGACAGGGGGTCTTTTTGAAGCTTTCTTT
TRBV4-2,few,TRBD1,TRBJ2-7,CASSQGQGASLEQYF,TGTGCCAGCAGCCAAGGGCAGGGGGCAAGTCTCGAGCAGTACTTC
TRBV15,many,TRBD2,TRBJ2-3,CATKSGSADTQYF,TGTGCCACCAAGAGCGGGAGCGCGGATACGCAGTATTTT
TRBV28,many,NA,TRBJ2-5,CASSSTPGPLRETQYF,TGTGCCAGCAGTTCCACCCCGGGACCACTACGGGAGACCCAGTACTTC
TRBV28,many,NA,TRBJ2-7,CASSLGGPTSYEQYF,TGTGCCAGCAGTTTGGGCGGGCCTACCTCCTACGAGCAGTACTTC
TRBV7-9,many,NA,TRBJ1-1,CASSQRSAEAFF,TGTGCCAGCAGCCAAAGGAGCGCTGAAGCTTTCTTT
TRBV11-3,NA,NA,TRBJ2-1,CASSQTHEQFF,TGTGCCAGCAGCCAAACGCATGAGCAGTTCTTC
TRBV29-1,NA,NA,TRBJ2-1,CSVEDQVKEQFF,TGCAGCGTTGAAGATCAGGTGAAAGAGCAGTTCTTC
TRBV9,NA,NA,TRBJ1-2,CASSSKGGEYYGYTF,TGTGCCAGCAGCTCTAAAGGAGGGGAGTACTATGGCTACACCTTC
TRBV12-5,few,TRBD1,TRBJ2-1,CAKDRVDEQSF,TGTGCTAAGGACAGGGTTGACGAGCAGTCCTTC
TRBV15,few,NA,TRBJ2-1,CATSRDGVGDYNEQFF,TGTGCCACCAGCAGAGATGGGGTAGGGGACTACAATGAGCAGTTCTTC
TRBV7-8,many,NA,TRBJ2-1,CASSLLVPRRGLYEQFF,TGTGCCAGCAGCTTACTGGTACCCAGGAGAGGACTCTATGAGCAGTTCTTC
TRBV15,many,TRBD2,TRBJ2-3,CATSRGSGQPDTQYF,TGTGCCACCAGCAGGGGTAGCGGGCAACCAGATACGCAGTATTTT
TRBV3-1,many,NA,TRBJ1-5,CASSRGGSNQPQHF,TGTGCCAGCAGCCGGGGCGGGAGCAATCAGCCCCAGCATTTT
TRBV7-9,NA,NA,TRBJ1-1,CASSLGSLSSTEAFF,TGTGCCAGCAGCTTAGGGTCTCTAAGTTCGACTGAAGCTTTCTTT
TRBV5-5,NA,NA,TRBJ1-1,CASSLVSLGPYMNTEAFF,TGTGCCAGCAGCTTAGTCTCCTTGGGCCCTTATATGAACACTGAAGCTTTCTTT
TRBV19,many,NA,TRBJ1-1,CASSITVSTEAFF,TGTGCCAGTAGTATTACCGTATCGACTGAAGCTTTCTTT
TRBV3-1,many,NA,TRBJ1-2,CASSLDDAANYGYTF,TGTGCCAGCAGCCTCGATGACGCGGCTAACTATGGCTACACCTTC
TRBV3-1,many,NA,TRBJ1-1,CASSHQGSTEAFF,TGTGCCAGCAGCCACCAGGGATCCACTGAAGCTTTCTTT
TRBV30,few,NA,TRBJ1-1,CAWTNGGKNTEAFF,TGTGCCTGGACCAACGGTGGGAAGAACACTGAAGCTTTCTTT
TRBV12-3/TRBV12-4,few,NA,TRBJ2-7,CASSEPGAYEQYF,TGTGCCAGCAGCGAACCTGGGGCCTACGAGCAGTACTTC
TRBV6-1,few,TRBD1,TRBJ1-1,CAGRTGGKNTEAFF,TGTGCCGGGCGGACAGGGGGGAAGAACACTGAAGCTTTCTTT
TRBV12-3/TRBV12-4,once,NA,TRBJ2-7,CAILVRNRNYEQYF,TGTGCCATCCTCGTCCGCAACAGGAACTACGAGCAGTACTTC
TRBV12-5,many,TRBD2,TRBJ2-1,CASCRGSQSYNEQFF,TGTGCTAGCTGTCGCGGGAGTCAGTCCTACAATGAGCAGTTCTTC
TRBV5-1,few,TRBD1,TRBJ2-7,CASSHDRENYEQYF,TGCGCCAGCAGCCATGACAGGGAGAACTACGAGCAGTACTTC
TRBV2,many,TRBD1,TRBJ1-3,CASRPDRVPGNTIYF,TGTGCCAGCAGGCCAGACAGGGTTCCTGGAAACACCATATATTTT
TRBV7-9,few,TRBD2,TRBJ2-1,CASSLWREGVVNEQFF,TGTGCCAGCAGCTTATGGCGGGAGGGGGTGGTGAATGAGCAGTTCTTC
TRBV28,many,NA,TRBJ1-1,CASSLFNPMNTEAFF,TGTGCCAGCAGTTTATTTAACCCAATGAACACTGAAGCTTTCTTT
TRBV6-2/TRBV6-3,NA,NA,TRBJ2-3,CASSYSPGTDTQYF,TGTGCCAGCAGTTACTCCCCAGGCACAGATACGCAGTATTTT
TRBV27,many,TRBD1,TRBJ2-5,CASSEGTGIETQYF,TGTGCCAGCAGTGAAGGGACAGGGATCGAGACCCAGTACTTC
TRBV7-2,many,NA,TRBJ2-5,CASSQGLQETQYF,TGTGCCAGCAGCCAGGGACTGCAAGAGACCCAGTACTTC
TRBV28,many,NA,TRBJ1-2,CASRYTGLNGYTF,TGTGCCAGCAGATACACAGGGTTAAATGGCTACACCTTC
TRBV5-1,few,TRBD2,TRBJ2-7,CASRSRGGSTTSGLVEYF,TGTGCCAGCCGCTCTAGAGGTGGCAGCACGACTAGCGGGTTAGTGGAGTACTTC
TRBV28,many,NA,TRBJ1-2,CASSLLVSNYGYTF,TGTGCCAGCAGTTTATTAGTTTCTAACTATGGCTACACCTTC
TRBV6-1,few,NA,TRBJ1-6,CASTTVLSSYNSPLHF,TGTGCCAGCACGACAGTATTAAGCTCCTATAATTCACCCCTCCACTTT
TRBV3-1,many,NA,TRBJ1-4,CASSRLEEKLFF,TGTGCCAGCAGCCGCCTTGAGGAAAAACTGTTTTTT